This passage covers 14 T cell receptor beta chains from one sample sequenced in a study of T cell repertoires in cytomegalovirus infection. TCRdb re-analysed the reads in MiXCR, keeping a single row per CDR3 protein. The sample lists about 920,000 distinct CDR3 sequences; roughly 30% were seen once. Which antigens these TCRs recognize remains unknown. The sequencing used cultured CD8+ T cells from PBMCs, collected from culture after CMV antigen stimulation. These TCRs come from a human donor in good health (CMV status not recorded). Some clones in this sample may be carry-over from other donors' samples.

CDR3 protein: CASTEGPTEPNYGYTF. The CDR3 nucleotides are TGTGCCAGCACCGAGGGACCCACCGAACCTAACTATGGCTACACCTTC. The V call is TRBV13, the J call TRBJ1-2; TRBD1 might be the D (5 bases). Germline-derived CDR1 and CDR2 are PRHDT and FYEKMQ (reference sequence). V lost 7 bases, J lost 0 bases, and 18 bases lay in between. The CDR3 covers 16 residues.

The chain carries TRBV15 and TRBJ1-2; no clear D gene. Germline assignment: CDR1 LNHNV and CDR2 YYDKDF (reference sequence). Trimming took 0 bases from V and 4 from J, leaving 15 bases between them. The CDR3 loop spans 16 amino acids. The CDR3 is CATSRDAAAVIYGYTF. The CDR3 nucleotides read TGTGCCACCAGCAGAGATGCGGCCGCTGTTATCTATGGCTACACCTTC.

This clonotype was seen only a few times. The chain uses TRBV27 and TRBJ2-1; 7 nucleotides align to TRBD2. The CDR3 has 16 residues. Germline values: CDR1 MNHEY, CDR2 SMNVEV (reference sequence). V lost 5 bases to trimming and J lost 6 bases; unmatched junction nucleotides: 13. The CDR3 spells CASSRPVAGGINEQFF. As DNA, the CDR3 is TGTGCCAGCAGTCGCCCGGTAGCGGGTGGGATCAATGAGCAGTTCTTC.

This clonotype has just a few counts. The junction departs from germline at one end; a sequencing error may be responsible. The chain has TRBV4-1 and TRBJ1-1; D possibly corresponds to TRBD1 (5 bases). This CDR3 has 15 amino acids. Germline V CDR1 and CDR2: MGHRA, YSYEKL. The DNA for the CDR3 is TGTGCCAGCAGCCAAGATGAGGGGCGGAACACTGAAGCTTTCTTT. This encodes CASSQDEGRNTEAFF.

J is TRBJ2-1 and V is TRBV28, with 9 bases identical to TRBD1. Germline CDR1 is MDHEN and CDR2 is SYDVKM. The CDR3 runs 15 residues. The V and J ends lost 10 bases and 3 bases, in that order; junction bases with no gene match: 10. Written as DNA, the CDR3 is TGTGCCACCTTGATGGGACAGGGATTCTACAATGAGCAGTTCTTC. Its translation is CATLMGQGFYNEQFF.

This chain links TRBV12-3 or TRBV12-4 with TRBJ1-1; D remains unclear. V was trimmed by 5 bases and J by 1 base, leaving 8 bases between them. This CDR3 comprises 13 residues. The chain's CDR3 is CASSKRPNTEAFF. CDR3 DNA: TGTGCCAGCAGTAAAAGGCCGAACACTGAAGCTTTCTTT.

V gene TRBV4-1 combines with J gene TRBJ1-2; no definite D call. This CDR3 has 14 residues. Per the germline V gene, CDR1 is MGHRA and CDR2 is YSYEKL. Between the trimmed V and J ends, which lost 0 bases and 6 bases, there was a span of 11 bases. This CDR3 reads CASSQETYGHGYTF. In nucleotides, the CDR3 is TGCGCCAGCAGCCAAGAAACATACGGCCATGGCTACACCTTC.

The rearrangement joins TRBV6-1 to TRBJ1-1; 7 bases match TRBD1. The CDR3 is 14 residues long. CDR1 MNHNS and CDR2 SASEGT come from the germline V gene. V trimming: 6 bases; J trimming: 3 bases; junction bases outside the gene matches: 7. The CDR3 loop reads CASRATGAYTEAFF. CDR3 nucleotides: TGTGCCAGCAGAGCCACAGGGGCCTACACTGAAGCTTTCTTT.

This chain joins TRBV15 and TRBJ2-7; D may be TRBD2 (5 bases). The germline V gene encodes CDR1 LNHNV and CDR2 YYDKDF (reference sequence). This CDR3 contains 17 residues. The V gene lost 0 bases and the J gene lost 1 base, with 16 bases spanning the gap. The CDR3 here is CATSRDAHGRGSYEQYF. The CDR3 DNA is TGTGCCACCAGCAGAGATGCCCATGGCCGAGGGTCCTACGAGCAGTACTTC.

CDR3 amino acids: CASSQDSRGALTIPLHF. Written as DNA, the CDR3 is TGCGCCAGCAGCCAAGACAGTCGGGGGGCGCTCACAATTCCCCTCCACTTT. This chain links TRBV4-1 with TRBJ1-6; a possible D gene is TRBD1 (6 bases). V was cut by 0 bases and J by 13 bases, with 22 bases left in between. Germline V gene sequence: CDR1 MGHRA, CDR2 YSYEKL. CDR3 length equals 17 residues.

This clonotype was seen at least ten times. The chain combines TRBV7-8 with TRBJ2-1; 8 nucleotides match TRBD2. CDR1 SGHVS and CDR2 FQNEAQ come from the germline V gene. V shed 0 bases and J 5 bases; nucleotides not matched to a gene: 9. CDR3 size: 17 residues. The CDR3 protein is CASSLAGSTSGDNEQFF. The CDR3 region has the DNA TGTGCCAGCAGCTTAGCGGGGAGTACTAGCGGAGACAATGAGCAGTTCTTC.

This chain uses TRBV7-9 with TRBJ2-7; D is perhaps TRBD2 (5 bases). Germline assignment: CDR1 SEHNR and CDR2 FQNEAQ (reference sequence). Deletions cut 4 bases from V and 6 bases from J, with 16 bases between. This CDR3 is built from 14 residues. CDR3 protein: CASSSSWGAPEQYV. The DNA for the CDR3 is TGTGCCAGCAGCTCTTCCTGGGGAGCCCCCGAGCAGTACGTC.

This clonotype was seen more than once but under ten times. The chain links TRBV2 to TRBJ1-5; no definite D call. The ends were cut back, 0 bases at V and 0 bases at J, with 9 bases in the middle. The CDR3 contains 16 residues. Germline CDR1 reads SNHLY; CDR2 reads FYNNEI. This CDR3 is CASSEATDYSNQPQHF. CDR3 sequence (DNA): TGTGCCAGCAGTGAAGCCACGGATTATAGCAATCAGCCCCAGCATTTT.

The genes are TRBV15 and TRBJ2-1; 7 bases match TRBD1. This CDR3 is built from 15 residues. Trimming cost V 0 bases and J 10 bases; bases outside gene matches: 9. Germline V gene data show CDR1 as LNHNV and CDR2 as YYDKDF (reference sequence). The CDR3 sequence: CATSRDLGQTGEQFF. In DNA, the CDR3 is TGTGCCACCAGCAGAGATTTGGGACAGACCGGAGAGCAGTTCTTC.